These 21 T cell receptor beta chains came from one sample sequenced in a study of control samples from healthy donors and cancer patients. Only in-frame clones appear in the TCRdb table, and some are missing; sequencing was by immunoSEQ multiplex PCR. Of roughly 94,000 clones in the sample, roughly 80% were seen once. Sample: PBMCs. The source of these receptors is a man in his 70s with lung cancer.

The V gene is TRBV29-1, the J gene TRBJ2-5, with D maybe TRBD1 (6 bases). The CDR3 sequence is 13 residues long. Trimming removed 4 bases at V and 3 bases at J, with 12 bases between. Germline CDR1 reads SQVTM; CDR2 reads ANQGSEA. In DNA, the CDR3 is TGCAGCGTTGTCGTGGGACACAAAGAGACCCAGTACTTC. It codes for CSVVVGHKETQYF.

This clone showed up just once. The chain is built from TRBV6-1 and TRBJ2-3; D is possibly TRBD1 (6 bases). V was cut by 0 bases and J by 3 bases, with 16 bases left in between. This CDR3 region has 17 residues. CDR1 and CDR2 from the germline V gene are MNHNS and SASEGT. Here the CDR3 reads CASSEATRGGVTDTQYF. CDR3 DNA sequence: TGTGCCAGCAGTGAAGCGACCAGGGGTGGTGTTACAGATACGCAGTATTTT.

J is TRBJ2-3 and V is TRBV28; D perhaps matches TRBD2 (7 bases). The CDR3 is made up of 15 amino acids. V was shortened by 5 bases and J by 5 bases, with 17 bases between the two germline ends. Germline V gene sequence: CDR1 MDHEN, CDR2 SYDVKM. For the CDR3, the DNA is TGTGCCAGCAGTCGTAAGGGGGGGCGGGTAGATACGCAGTATTTT. Translation gives CASSRKGGRVDTQYF.

The chain recombines TRBV9 with TRBJ2-7; 8 bases are shared with TRBD2. Germline CDR1 reads SGDLS; CDR2 reads YYNGEE. The CDR3 length is 16 residues. V lost 5 bases and J lost 1; bases outside the gene matches: 11. CDR3 loop: CASSPTVGLVSYEQYF. DNA of the CDR3: TGTGCCAGCAGTCCGACCGTGGGACTAGTGTCCTACGAGCAGTACTTC.

V is TRBV18 and J is TRBJ2-2; 7 bases agree with TRBD1. The ends lost 3 bases at V and 0 bases at J; junction bases unmatched: 4. The germline V gene has CDR1 KGHSH and CDR2 LQKENI. This CDR3 spans 16 amino acids. CDR3 sequence (DNA): TGTGCCAGCTCACCGGACGACAGGGCGAACACCGGGGAGCTGTTTTTT. It is translated as CASSPDDRANTGELFF.

The chain couples TRBV5-1 to TRBJ1-3; 9 nucleotides line up with TRBD1. With V trimmed by 2 bases and J by 3 bases, 6 bases remained unmatched. The CDR3 spans 16 residues. Germline V gene sequence: CDR1 SGHRS, CDR2 YFSETQ. The chain's CDR3 is CASSLTGGADGNTIYF. Here the CDR3 DNA reads TGCGCCAGCAGCTTAACAGGGGGCGCGGATGGAAACACCATATATTTT.

V is TRBV18 and J is TRBJ2-6; the match to TRBD1 covers 7 bases. V lost 6 bases, J lost 0 bases, and 8 bases stayed unmatched. The CDR3 is 17 residues long. Germline V gene data show CDR1 as KGHSH and CDR2 as LQKENI. The CDR3 spells CASSPTGSPSGANVLTF. The CDR3 DNA sequence: TGTGCCAGCTCCCCGACAGGGAGCCCCTCTGGGGCCAACGTCCTGACTTTC.

The V call is TRBV3-1 (or the pseudogene TRBV3-2), the J call TRBJ2-2; 7 nucleotides align to TRBD2. CDR1 is LGHDT, CDR2 YNNKEL, per germline (reference sequence). The CDR3 totals 15 residues. With V trimmed by 7 bases and J by 7 bases, 12 bases remained unmatched. CDR3 in DNA: TGTGCCAGCAACCTCGGGACTACCCGATTCGGGGAGCTGTTTTTT. Its translation: CASNLGTTRFGELFF.

This clone showed up just a few times. The rearrangement links TRBV12-3 or TRBV12-4 to TRBJ2-3; the D gene is possibly TRBD2 (6 bases). V shed 5 bases and J shed 2 bases, with 8 bases lying between them. The CDR3 is 13 amino acids. For the CDR3, the DNA is TGTGCCAGCAGTCGGGGGATCACAGATACGCAGTATTTT. It is translated as CASSRGITDTQYF.

This sequence joins TRBV11-2 and TRBJ2-7; 8 nucleotides align to TRBD1. CDR1 and CDR2 (germline): SGHAT, FQNNGV. The CDR3 contains 14 residues. V dropped 1 base and J dropped 3; count of bases not matched to a gene: 2. The CDR3 loop reads CASSLGTGYYEQYF. CDR3 in DNA: TGTGCCAGCAGCTTAGGGACAGGGTACTACGAGCAGTACTTC.

CDR3 loop: CASSSRGLDTEAFF. The CDR3 nucleotides are TGTGCCAGCAGCTCCAGGGGGCTGGACACTGAAGCTTTCTTT. J is TRBJ1-1 and V is TRBV7-8, with TRBD1 matching over 8 bases. In germline, CDR1 is SGHVS, CDR2 FQNEAQ. Trimming at V came to 4 bases and at J to 3 bases, leaving 4 bases not matched to a gene. This CDR3 has 14 residues. Full variable domain (missing parts from reference TRBV7-8 and TRBJ1-1): GAGVSQSPRYKVAKRGQDVALRCDPISGHVSLFWYQQALGQGPEFLTYFQNEAQLDKSGLPSDRFFAERPEGSVSTLKIQRTQQEDSAVYLCASSSRGLDTEAFFGQGTRLTVV.

The chain recombines TRBV4-1 with TRBJ2-1; D tentatively reads TRBD1 or TRBD2 (5 bases each). From germline, CDR1 is MGHRA and CDR2 YSYEKL. Trimming cost V 0 bases and J 7 bases, with 10 bases left between them. This CDR3 has 14 amino acids. CDR3 region: CASSQEGTRNEQFF. The CDR3 coding sequence is TGCGCCAGCAGCCAAGAAGGGACGAGAAATGAGCAGTTCTTC.

The genes are TRBV11-2 and TRBJ2-4; TRBD1 matches 8 bases. Trimming cost V 5 bases and J 0 bases; bases outside gene matches: 6. Looked up from germline, CDR1 is SGHAT and CDR2 is FQNNGV. The CDR3 loop spans 16 amino acids. CDR3 protein: CASSLGQAIAKNIQYF. The CDR3 coding sequence is TGTGCCAGCAGCCTGGGACAGGCGATAGCCAAAAACATTCAGTACTTC.

The chain joins TRBV5-5 to TRBJ2-3; 11 nucleotides agree with TRBD2. The germline gives CDR1 SGHKS, CDR2 YYEKEE (reference sequence). The CDR3 sequence is 15 residues long. Trimming took 4 bases from V and 4 from J; bases not matched to a gene: 5. This CDR3 reads CASSALAGGADTQYF. The CDR3 nucleotides read TGTGCCAGCAGCGCCTTAGCGGGGGGGGCAGATACGCAGTATTTT. The full variable domain, with the rest looked up from reference TRBV5-5 and TRBJ2-3, is DAGVTQSPTHLIKTRGQQVTLRCSPISGHKSVSWYQQVLGQGPQFIFQYYEKEERGRGNFPDRFSARQFPNYSSELNVNALLLGDSALYLCASSALAGGADTQYFGPGTRLTVL.

CDR3 region: CASRTRNTEAFF. The CDR3, as DNA: TGTGCCAGCCGGACAAGGAACACTGAAGCTTTCTTT. The rearrangement joins TRBV6-6 to TRBJ1-1, with TRBD1 as a possible D gene (5 bases). The CDR3 totals 12 residues. The germline V gene encodes CDR1 MNHNY and CDR2 SVGAGI (reference sequence). Trimming stripped 8 bases from V and 1 base from J, with 8 bases between.

The chain couples TRBV19 to TRBJ1-1; unclear D gene. V lost 6 bases and J lost 1, with 6 bases in between. Germline V gives CDR1 LNHDA, CDR2 SQIVND (reference sequence). The CDR3 is made up of 12 amino acids. The CDR3 loop is CASRHRNTEAFF. CDR3 DNA: TGTGCCAGTAGGCACAGGAACACTGAAGCTTTCTTT. Full variable domain (missing parts from reference TRBV19 and TRBJ1-1): DGGITQSPKYLFRKEGQNVTLSCEQNLNHDAMYWYRQDPGQGLRLIYYSQIVNDFQKGDIAEGYSVSREKKESFPLTVTSAQKNPTAFYLCASRHRNTEAFFGQGTRLTVV.

The chain employs TRBV10-3 and TRBJ2-3; 10 bases line up with TRBD2. The trim removed 3 bases at V and 2 bases at J, leaving 11 bases unmatched. The CDR3 totals 18 residues. Germline-derived CDR1 and CDR2 are ENHRY and SYGVKD. The CDR3 DNA reads as TGTGCCATCAGTGACCCCGGGCTAGCGGGGGTACTCACAGATACGCAGTATTTT. As protein: CAISDPGLAGVLTDTQYF.

This clone was counted a few times. The chain combines TRBV30 with TRBJ2-3; 7 nucleotides agree with TRBD2. The V gene's germline CDR1 is GTSNPN and CDR2 SVGIG (reference sequence). The CDR3 has 14 residues. Trimming took 4 bases from V and 5 from J; bases not matched to a gene: 9. The DNA for the CDR3 is TGTGCCTGGACGGAGCGGGGAGGGTTAGATACGCAGTATTTT. Protein product: CAWTERGGLDTQYF.

At least ten counts were recorded for this clone. The chain joins TRBV5-6 to TRBJ2-3, with 8 bases lining up with TRBD2. The V and J ends lost 0 bases and 2 bases, in that order; junction bases with no gene match: 5. CDR3 length: 16 residues. Germline V lookup: CDR1 SGHDT, CDR2 YYEEEE. Written as DNA, the CDR3 is TGTGCCAGCAGCTTGGGTAGCGGGATGATCACAGATACGCAGTATTTT. It encodes CASSLGSGMITDTQYF.

The rearrangement joins TRBV2 to TRBJ1-4; a weak D match, TRBD1 (5 bases). CDR1 and CDR2 (germline): SNHLY, FYNNEI. V was trimmed by 2 bases and J by 8 bases, leaving 12 bases between them. The CDR3 runs 14 residues. CDR3 residues: CASSERQGREKLFF. The DNA for the CDR3 is TGTGCCAGCAGTGAACGCCAGGGCAGGGAAAAACTGTTTTTT.

This clone was observed a few times. The chain joins TRBV19 to TRBJ1-6; D is unresolved. CDR3 length: 14 residues. Between the trimmed V and J ends, which lost 3 bases and 8 bases, there was a span of 11 bases. CDR1 is LNHDA and CDR2 is SQIVND in the germline V gene (reference sequence). The CDR3 DNA sequence: TGTGCCAGTAGTATGGGCAGTTTAGATTCACCCCTCCACTTT. The encoded protein is CASSMGSLDSPLHF.